The 21 T cell receptor beta chains given below trace back to one sample, sequenced in a study of blood T cell repertoires in COVID-19. Sequencing was performed with immunoSEQ multiplex PCR; in TCRdb, only in-frame clones are kept and a portion is missing. The table records 350,000 to 500,000 clones, about 88% of them present only once. Specimen: PBMCs or T cells enriched from blood (not recorded which). These receptors were obtained from a woman aged 18 to 35 who had been exposed to COVID-19.

This chain joins TRBV7-8 and TRBJ2-7; D perhaps matches TRBD1 (6 bases). The CDR3 has 14 amino acids. V was shortened by 1 base and J by 0 bases, with 7 bases between the two germline ends. CDR1 and CDR2 from the germline V gene are SGHVS and FQNEAQ. This CDR3 reads CASSLDRDSYEQYF. CDR3 coding DNA: TGTGCCAGCAGCTTAGACAGGGACTCCTACGAGCAGTACTTC.

The chain combines TRBV7-3 with TRBJ1-2; 7 nucleotides line up with TRBD1. The CDR3 has 17 amino acids. Germline V gene sequence: CDR1 SGHTA, CDR2 FQGTGA. Germline trimming cut 4 bases from V and 6 bases from J; bases unmatched to any gene: 17. The CDR3 here is CASSSLPTGGGLHGYTF. The CDR3 DNA reads as TGTGCCAGCAGCTCCCTACCGACAGGAGGGGGCCTCCATGGCTACACCTTC. Full variable domain (rest looked up from reference TRBV7-3 and TRBJ1-2): GAGVSQTPSNKVTEKGKYVELRCDPISGHTALYWYRQSLGQGPEFLIYFQGTGAADDSGLPNDRFFAVRPEGSVSTLKIQRTERGDSAVYLCASSSLPTGGGLHGYTFGSGTRLTVV.

The chain carries TRBV5-4 and TRBJ2-7; no reliable D call. Germline V CDR1 and CDR2: SGHNT, YYREEE (reference sequence). V was cut by 0 bases and J by 1 base, with 8 bases left in between. CDR3 length: 14 amino acids. Here the CDR3 DNA reads TGTGCCAGCAGCTTGGACCCTAATTCCTACGAGCAGTACTTC. This encodes CASSLDPNSYEQYF.

The gene calls are TRBV6-1 and TRBJ2-7, with TRBD2 as a possible D gene (6 bases). This CDR3 is built from 16 residues. Germline assignment: CDR1 MNHNS and CDR2 SASEGT. Between the trimmed V and J ends, which lost 2 bases and 1 base, there was a span of 15 bases. The CDR3 DNA is TGTGCCAGCAGTGAACCGTCTCGGGACTCATCCTACGAGCAGTACTTC. Translated, it gives CASSEPSRDSSYEQYF.

The genes are TRBV25-1 and TRBJ2-7, with D possibly being TRBD2 (5 bases). Germline values: CDR1 MGHDK, CDR2 SYGVNS. The CDR3 length is 15 residues. Trimming cost V 4 bases and J 0 bases, with 13 bases left between them. The DNA for the CDR3 is TGTGCCAGCAGTGGGGTCGGGGTCAGCTCCTACGAGCAGTACTTC. Amino acids: CASSGVGVSSYEQYF.

The genes are TRBV3-1 (or the pseudogene TRBV3-2) and TRBJ2-3, with D possibly TRBD1 on 5 matching bases. This CDR3 has 16 amino acids. With 0 bases removed from V and 2 bases from J, the gap between germline ends came to 12 bases. The germline gives CDR1 LGHDT, CDR2 YNNKEL (reference sequence). The CDR3 DNA reads TGTGCCAGCAGCCAAGATTGGAAGACAGTCACAGATACGCAGTATTTT. Its translation: CASSQDWKTVTDTQYF.

This sequence joins TRBV2 and TRBJ1-5; no clear D gene. The V and J ends lost 6 bases and 9 bases respectively, with 18 bases between them. Germline loops: CDR1 SNHLY, CDR2 FYNNEI. This CDR3 region has 14 residues. CDR3 nucleotides: TGTGCCAGCAGGCAGGCCGTCTCCATTTCGCCCCAGCATTTT. It yields the protein CASRQAVSISPQHF.

The chain couples TRBV11-2 to TRBJ1-2; TRBD1 matches at 7 bases. Germline V gives CDR1 SGHAT, CDR2 FQNNGV. V lost 4 bases and J lost 4; bases outside the gene matches: 3. This CDR3 has 13 amino acids. The DNA for the CDR3 is TGTGCCAGCAGCTCCGGACAGGCCTATGGCTACACCTTC. Residues: CASSSGQAYGYTF. Drawing the rest from reference TRBV11-2 and TRBJ1-2, the complete variable domain is EAGVAQSPRYKIIEKRQSVAFWCNPISGHATLYWYQQILGQGPKLLIQFQNNGVVDDSQLPKDRFSAERLKGVDSTLKIQPAKLEDSAVYLCASSSGQAYGYTFGSGTRLTVV.

The rearrangement links TRBV28 to TRBJ2-5, with TRBD2 matching 9 bases. The CDR3 covers 15 residues. The V gene end was trimmed by 7 bases and the J gene end by 4 bases; junction bases not matched to a gene: 10. Germline values: CDR1 MDHEN, CDR2 SYDVKM. The CDR3 region is CASTPAREGLETQYF. CDR3 bases: TGTGCCAGCACTCCGGCGCGGGAGGGCTTAGAGACCCAGTACTTC.

In DNA, the CDR3 is TGTGCCAGCACGGGAAAGGACAGGGGGCTTACTGAAGCTTTCTTT. Translation: CASTGKDRGLTEAFF. The chain carries TRBV5-4 and TRBJ1-1; TRBD1 matches at 11 bases. Trimming removed 6 bases from V and 5 bases from J; junction bases left unmatched: 9. The CDR3 spans 15 residues. CDR1 and CDR2 (germline): SGHNT, YYREEE (reference sequence).

V gene TRBV7-2 combines with J gene TRBJ1-1; 7 nucleotides align to TRBD1. The V gene end was trimmed by 4 bases and the J gene end by 6 bases; junction bases not matched to a gene: 8. CDR1 and CDR2 from the germline V gene are SGHTA and FQGNSA. CDR3 length equals 14 residues. DNA of the CDR3: TGTGCCAGCAGCTCAAGGACAGGTAACCCTGAAGCTTTCTTT. Translating gives CASSSRTGNPEAFF.

This sequence joins TRBV7-2 and TRBJ2-1; possible D gene TRBD2, 6 bases. The germline V gene encodes CDR1 SGHTA and CDR2 FQGNSA. The CDR3 has 12 residues. The germline V and J ends were trimmed by 5 bases and 9 bases, with 11 bases remaining between them. CDR3: CASSRGYGEQFF. CDR3 sequence (DNA): TGTGCCAGCAGCCGGGGGTACGGTGAGCAGTTCTTC.

This clone was counted a single time. The chain couples TRBV15 to TRBJ2-7; no firm D call. Per the germline V gene, CDR1 is LNHNV and CDR2 is YYDKDF (reference sequence). This CDR3 region has 13 residues. With 2 bases removed from V and 7 bases from J, the gap between germline ends came to 12 bases. CDR3 sequence reads: CATSRPHEREQYF. The CDR3 nucleotides read TGTGCCACCAGCAGACCCCACGAACGGGAGCAGTACTTC.

The chain has TRBV28 and TRBJ2-7; 10 bases line up with TRBD2. The CDR3 is 14 residues long. Losses at the gene ends were 6 bases for V and 2 bases for J; bases not matched to a gene: 4. Germline-derived CDR1 and CDR2 are MDHEN and SYDVKM. The CDR3: CASRAGTSAYEQYF. The CDR3 DNA follows: TGTGCCAGCAGAGCCGGGACTAGCGCCTACGAGCAGTACTTC.

The chain combines TRBV6-2 or TRBV6-3 with TRBJ1-2, with D hard to call. Germline V lookup: CDR1 MNHEY, CDR2 SVGEGT. V was cut by 5 bases and J by 8 bases, with 18 bases left in between. The CDR3 loop spans 14 amino acids. In nucleotides, the CDR3 is TGTGCCAGCAGTCCGACCCGGGAGGAGGGAGGCTACACCTTC. This translates into CASSPTREEGGYTF.

This sequence joins TRBV29-1 and TRBJ2-1; TRBD1 agrees at 12 bases. V shed 6 bases, J shed 7 bases, and the junction held 4 bases outside the gene matches. The CDR3 has 13 amino acids. CDR1 and CDR2 from the germline V gene are SQVTM and ANQGSEA. CDR3: CSVGTGGWNEQFF. The CDR3 DNA follows: TGCAGCGTGGGGACAGGGGGCTGGAATGAGCAGTTCTTC.

V and J are TRBV3-1 (or the pseudogene TRBV3-2) and TRBJ2-1; no definite D call. V gave up 0 bases and J gave up 3 bases, with 12 bases separating them. Germline CDR1 is LGHDT and CDR2 is YNNKEL (reference sequence). The CDR3 consists of 16 residues. The CDR3 DNA reads as TGTGCCAGCAGCCAAGATAGGAGTTACCGCTACAATGAGCAGTTCTTC. Amino acid sequence: CASSQDRSYRYNEQFF.

This chain links TRBV27 with TRBJ2-7, with 7 positions matching TRBD2. Germline CDR1 MNHEY, CDR2 SMNVEV (reference sequence). The V gene end was trimmed by 4 bases and the J gene end by 2 bases; junction bases not matched to a gene: 5. The CDR3 has 14 amino acids. DNA for the CDR3: TGTGCCAGCAGTTACGGGACTACCACCTACGAGCAGTACTTC. Its protein is CASSYGTTTYEQYF.

The rearrangement uses TRBV5-4 and TRBJ2-5; 7 nucleotides line up with TRBD1. The CDR3 has 15 amino acids. Germline loops: CDR1 SGHNT, CDR2 YYREEE (reference sequence). With 3 bases clipped from V and 4 bases from J, the junction kept 9 bases outside the gene matches. CDR3 in amino acids: CASSSTTGLVETQYF. CDR3 DNA sequence: TGTGCCAGCAGCTCAACGACAGGGTTAGTAGAGACCCAGTACTTC.

The J gene is TRBJ2-3, the V gene TRBV11-2; D is undetermined. V was shortened by 7 bases and J by 0 bases, with 17 bases between the two germline ends. Germline V CDR1 and CDR2: SGHAT, FQNNGV. The CDR3 length is 16 residues. The DNA of the CDR3 is TGTGCCAGCAACCCCATCGTGGCCGCCAGCACAGATACGCAGTATTTT. This encodes CASNPIVAASTDTQYF.

As DNA, the CDR3 is TGTGCCAGCAGCCAGGGGGCGCGGGGCTACACCTTC. As protein: CASSQGARGYTF. The rearrangement joins TRBV6-6 to TRBJ1-2; TRBD1 matches at 8 bases. J gave up 8 bases and V 6 bases, and 5 bases lay outside the gene matches. The CDR3 is 12 residues long. CDR1 and CDR2 from the germline V gene are MNHNY and SVGAGI (reference sequence).